Reported below is one T cell receptor beta chain. The antigen is unknown. TCRdb re-analysed the 5' RACE reads in MiXCR, keeping a single row per CDR3 protein. In the table there are 560,000 or so distinct CDR3 sequences, around a sixth of which are singletons. This sample stems from a study of T-cell memory formation after mild COVID-19. Study-wide findings and caveats: Memory cells collected pre-infection included some clones that later responded, suggesting cross-reactive memory joined. SARS-CoV-2 specificity was not confirmed for second-wave clones peaking on day 37. Day 15 to 85 contracting clones showed balanced CD4/CD8; day 15 to 37 expanders favored CD4+.

The germline gives CDR1 MNHEY, CDR2 SVGAGI. V was pared by 8 bases and J by 2 bases, with 11 bases of the junction left unmatched. CDR3 length equals 16 residues. The receptor's source is an adult woman who had mild COVID-19 (a few samples of this study predate the infection). Cell type and time point are not known. The sequenced material came from PBMCs or a T cell subset sorted from them (not recorded which). The chain is built from TRBV6-5 and TRBJ2-2; 7 bases line up with TRBD1. The CDR3 protein is CASQESGTDNTGELFF. The CDR3 region has the DNA TGTGCCAGCCAAGAATCCGGGACAGACAACACCGGGGAGCTGTTTTTT.